This T cell receptor (beta chain) was recovered during a study of cytomegalovirus exposure and HLA in healthy donors. Primers: 60 Vbeta forward and 13 Jbeta reverse. Profiled with immunoSEQ multiplex PCR; TCRdb holds only in-frame clones, not every one. The data hold some 65,000 clones, with around 73% observed a single time. The CDR3 is 18 amino acids. With 0 bases clipped from V and 4 bases from J, the junction kept 13 bases outside the gene matches. The germline gives CDR1 MGHRA, CDR2 YSYEKL. This sequence was found in a girl aged 10 to 17 in good health and CMV-seropositive. The specimen was PBMCs. This chain joins TRBV4-1 and TRBJ2-3; TRBD2 matches at 7 bases. The CDR3 region is CASSQDGGVTSVPDTQYF. The CDR3 nucleotides are TGCGCCAGCAGCCAAGATGGGGGGGTCACTAGTGTCCCAGATACGCAGTATTTT.